The T cell receptor beta chain described here comes from a study of blood T cell repertoires in COVID-19. On the study more broadly: Sources were T cells, B-cell-depleted T cells, or PBMCs; the material itself was cDNA or gDNA.

Authors' methods: Reference gene primer amplification gave nucleated cell count estimates. Sequenced by immunoSEQ multiplex PCR; TCRdb stores in-frame clones only, minus some. V, J and clone size are taken as reported in that table, and D and trimming were inferred from the DNA itself. The sample lists 250,000 to 350,000 clones; around 90% were seen once. V was clipped by 3 bases and J by 4 bases, with 9 bases between them. Germline V gives CDR1 SEHNR, CDR2 FQNEAQ (reference sequence). The CDR3 has 13 residues. The receptor was isolated from a man aged 18 to 29 with active or convalescent COVID-19. The sample comprised peripheral blood. The chain carries TRBV7-9 and TRBJ2-5; D unclear. CDR3 bases: TGTGCCAGCAGCTTTACCGCCGGAGAGACCCAGTACTTC. Translation gives CASSFTAGETQYF.